The 23 T cell receptor beta chains given below trace back to one sample, sequenced in a study of T-cell reconstitution after alpha-beta-depleted transplantation in children. For TCRbeta, the library was prepared with unique molecular identifiers. TCRdb itself ran the PCR reads through MiXCR, one entry per CDR3 protein. This table has 40,000 to 60,000 distinct CDR3 sequences, around a tenth appearing once. This sample comprised PBMCs, mostly from graft donor cells, obtained 60 days after TCRalphabeta/CD19-depleted stem cell transplant. The receptors originated from a male patient between 2 and 15 years old who had a stem cell transplant for chronic granulomatous disease, so the T cells may come from the graft donor.

This clonotype was recorded at least ten times. The V gene is TRBV7-3, the J gene TRBJ2-6, with D uncertain. The V and J ends lost 1 base and 7 bases respectively, with 5 bases between them. This CDR3 region has 13 residues. Germline lookup yields CDR1 SGHTA and CDR2 FQGTGA. The CDR3 spells CASSLMPANVLTF. The DNA of the CDR3 is TGTGCCAGCAGCTTAATGCCTGCCAACGTCCTGACTTTC.

The rearrangement joins TRBV30 to TRBJ1-1, with D perhaps matching TRBD1 (5 bases). The CDR3 is 12 residues long. Germline V lookup: CDR1 GTSNPN, CDR2 SVGIG (reference sequence). Trimming took 4 bases from V and 4 from J, leaving 10 bases between them. As DNA, the CDR3 is TGTGCCTGGAATAGGGACGGCACTGAAGCTTTCTTT. Protein sequence: CAWNRDGTEAFF.

The table lists this clonotype with many counts. The chain carries TRBV28 and TRBJ2-5; D is uncertain. From germline, CDR1 is MDHEN and CDR2 SYDVKM. Trimming removed 5 bases from V and 1 base from J, with 14 bases in between. The CDR3 extends over 15 amino acids. The CDR3 DNA is TGTGCCAGCAGTCGAGCTAGGTGGATCCAAGAGACCCAGTACTTC. It is translated as CASSRARWIQETQYF.

The table lists this clonotype with many counts. V and J are TRBV5-1 and TRBJ2-5; D could derive from TRBD1 or TRBD2 (5 bases each). The V and J ends lost 3 bases and 4 bases respectively, with 13 bases between them. This CDR3 is 14 amino acids long. Germline assignment: CDR1 SGHRS and CDR2 YFSETQ. This chain's CDR3 is CASSWGRMRETQYF. The CDR3 nucleotides read TGCGCCAGCAGCTGGGGACGGATGAGAGAGACCCAGTACTTC.

This clonotype was detected many times. The V call is TRBV5-1, the J call TRBJ2-3; TRBD1 agrees at 7 bases. This CDR3 comprises 14 residues. V lost 4 bases and J lost 5; bases outside the gene matches: 7. CDR1 SGHRS and CDR2 YFSETQ come from the germline V gene. CDR3 residues: CASSKGQWEDTQYF. CDR3 nucleotides: TGCGCCAGCAGCAAGGGACAGTGGGAAGATACGCAGTATTTT.

This clonotype was recorded many times. The rearrangement uses TRBV4-3 and TRBJ2-3; tentative D call: TRBD2 (5 bases). This CDR3 region has 16 residues. CDR1 is LGHNA, CDR2 YSLEER, per germline. The germline V and J ends were trimmed by 0 bases and 4 bases, with 14 bases remaining between them. For the CDR3, the DNA is TGCGCCAGCAGCCAAGATGGCCTCCCAGCGGCAGATACGCAGTATTTT. It yields the protein CASSQDGLPAADTQYF.

By sample fraction, this clonotype is medium-sized. J is TRBJ2-2 and V is TRBV29-1; 10 nucleotides match TRBD1. The V and J ends lost 7 bases and 5 bases, in that order; junction bases with no gene match: 7. This CDR3 is 14 amino acids long. From germline, CDR1 is SQVTM and CDR2 ANQGSEA. The CDR3, as DNA: TGCAGCGCCGCCCGGGACAGGGGAACCGGGGAGCTGTTTTTT. Amino acids: CSAARDRGTGELFF.

On this clonotype: A clone one base away is much larger, so this may be a read error. The rearrangement uses TRBV11-2 and TRBJ2-1, with D possibly being TRBD1 or TRBD2 (5 bases each). Between the trimmed V and J ends, which lost 6 bases and 6 bases, there was a span of 15 bases. The CDR3 has 14 residues. Germline V CDR1 and CDR2: SGHAT, FQNNGV. CDR3 amino acids: CASREGPSPNEQFF. CDR3 DNA: TGTGCCAGCAGAGAGGGACCCAGTCCCAATGAGCAGTTCTTC.

A few counts support this clonotype. This rearrangement joins TRBV7-9 to TRBJ2-7, with no clear D. Germline-derived CDR1 and CDR2 are SEHNR and FQNEAQ (reference sequence). The CDR3 covers 13 residues. V was trimmed by 2 bases and J by 5 bases, leaving 10 bases between them. CDR3 DNA: TGTGCCAGCAGCTTATCTCTAGTCGACGAGCAGTACTTC. Protein: CASSLSLVDEQYF. The whole variable domain, remainder taken from reference TRBV7-9 and TRBJ2-7, is DTGVSQNPRHKITKRGQNVTFRCDPISEHNRLYWYRQTLGQGPEFLTYFQNEAQLEKSRLLSDRFSAERPKGSFSTLEIQRTEQGDSAMYLCASSLSLVDEQYFGPGTRLTVT.

This clonotype was counted ten times or more. V is TRBV6-1 and J is TRBJ2-4; D ambiguous. The CDR3 extends over 14 amino acids. The V and J ends lost 3 bases and 1 base respectively, with 7 bases between them. Looked up from germline, CDR1 is MNHNS and CDR2 is SASEGT. As DNA, the CDR3 is TGTGCCAGCAGTGAGGGAACGGCCAAAAACATTCAGTACTTC. Encoded protein: CASSEGTAKNIQYF.

This clonotype was counted between two and nine times. The J gene is TRBJ2-2, the V gene TRBV28; no definite D call. Germline CDR1 reads MDHEN; CDR2 reads SYDVKM. This CDR3 has 13 amino acids. Trimming left V 2 bases short and J 6 bases short, with 7 bases between. In DNA, the CDR3 is TGTGCCAGCAGTTTACAGGTGTCCGGGGAGCTGTTTTTT. Residues: CASSLQVSGELFF.

This clonotype was counted at least ten times. The chain uses TRBV6-5 and TRBJ1-2; D remains ambiguous. This CDR3 has 13 residues. V lost 4 bases and J 2 bases, leaving 8 bases between the germline ends. Germline CDR1 reads MNHEY; CDR2 reads SVGAGI. CDR3 region: CASSWTANYGYTF. In DNA, the CDR3 is TGTGCCAGCAGTTGGACGGCCAACTATGGCTACACCTTC.

This clonotype has a count of ten or more. The chain combines TRBV7-2 with TRBJ2-3, with unresolved D. V shed 4 bases and J shed 5 bases, with 13 bases lying between them. The CDR3 is 14 residues long. Germline V gives CDR1 SGHTA, CDR2 FQGNSA. The CDR3 DNA reads TGTGCCAGCAGCTCATTTTCCTGGGGAGATACGCAGTATTTT. Encoded protein: CASSSFSWGDTQYF.

This clonotype was seen ten or more times. This chain connects TRBV14 to TRBJ2-7; 7 nucleotides agree with TRBD1. After removal of 4 bases from V and 7 bases from J, the junction contained 7 bases not matched to a gene. Germline V gene data show CDR1 as SGHDN and CDR2 as FVKESK. There are 13 residues in the CDR3. In DNA, the CDR3 is TGTGCCAGCAGCCCCGACAGGGTGAGGGAGCAGTACTTC. Amino acid sequence: CASSPDRVREQYF. Variable domain in full (rest from reference TRBV14 and TRBJ2-7): EAGVTQFPSHSVIEKGQTVTLRCDPISGHDNLYWYRRVMGKEIKFLLHFVKESKQDESGMPNNRFLAERTGGTYSTLKVQPAELEDSGVYFCASSPDRVREQYFGPGTRLTVT.

There are a few counts of this clonotype. The chain links TRBV11-2 to TRBJ2-1; D is possibly TRBD1 or TRBD2 (5 bases each). Germline V gives CDR1 SGHAT, CDR2 FQNNGV. With 5 bases removed from V and 0 bases from J, the gap between germline ends came to 23 bases. There are 19 residues in the CDR3. The CDR3 nucleotides read TGTGCCAGCAGCCGAGGGGCCCGATTGGTCTCGAGCTCCTACAATGAGCAGTTCTTC. The encoded protein is CASSRGARLVSSSYNEQFF. Based on the CDR3 plus reference TRBV11-2 and TRBJ2-1, the full variable domain is EAGVAQSPRYKIIEKRQSVAFWCNPISGHATLYWYQQILGQGPKLLIQFQNNGVVDDSQLPKDRFSAERLKGVDSTLKIQPAKLEDSAVYLCASSRGARLVSSSYNEQFFGPGTRLTVL.

Only a few counts were recorded for this clonotype. The V gene is TRBV9, the J gene TRBJ1-1, with D unclear. Trimming left V 7 bases short and J 1 base short, with 17 bases between. Germline-derived CDR1 and CDR2 are SGDLS and YYNGEE. The CDR3 length is 15 residues. The chain's CDR3 is CASLYPEGANTEAFF. CDR3 DNA: TGTGCCAGCCTGTACCCTGAGGGCGCGAACACTGAAGCTTTCTTT.

At least ten counts were recorded for this clonotype. The chain is built from TRBV29-1 and TRBJ2-7; 9 positions agree with TRBD2. CDR3 length: 14 residues. The J segment lost 0 bases and the V segment lost 8 bases, leaving 8 bases of the junction unmatched. Germline V gene lookup returns CDR1 SQVTM and CDR2 ANQGSEA. The CDR3 reads CSPPTSGLSYEQYF. The DNA of the CDR3 is TGCAGCCCTCCGACTAGCGGACTCTCCTACGAGCAGTACTTC.

In its sample, this clonotype was seen a few times. V gene TRBV6-1 combines with J gene TRBJ1-3; D uncertain. The germline V gene encodes CDR1 MNHNS and CDR2 SASEGT. Trimming removed 0 bases at V and 0 bases at J, with 6 bases between. The CDR3 has 15 residues. The CDR3 loop is CASSEAADSGNTIYF. The DNA for the CDR3 is TGTGCCAGCAGTGAAGCCGCGGACTCTGGAAACACCATATATTTT.

This clonotype was counted ten times or more. This chain's CDR3 is CASSQQMTSTDTQYF. The CDR3 DNA reads TGTGCCAGCAGCCAACAGATGACGTCTACAGATACGCAGTATTTT. The rearrangement joins TRBV9 to TRBJ2-3; D is undetermined. Per the germline V gene, CDR1 is SGDLS and CDR2 is YYNGEE. The CDR3 runs 15 residues. The V end was cut by 4 bases, the J end by 3 bases, with 15 bases between. Full variable domain (remainder filled in from reference TRBV9 and TRBJ2-3): DSGVTQTPKHLITATGQRVTLRCSPRSGDLSVYWYQQSLDQGLQFLIQYYNGEERAKGNILERFSAQQFPDLHSELNLSSLELGDSALYFCASSQQMTSTDTQYFGPGTRLTVL.

At least ten counts were recorded for this clonotype. The chain recombines TRBV20-1 with TRBJ2-1, with unresolved D. In germline, CDR1 is DFQATT, CDR2 SNEGSKA (reference sequence). CDR3 size: 15 residues. The V end was cut by 3 bases, the J end by 4 bases, with 16 bases between. Here the CDR3 reads CSASRAPDGYNEQFF. The CDR3 DNA reads as TGCAGTGCTAGCCGGGCCCCGGATGGATACAATGAGCAGTTCTTC.

DNA of the CDR3: TGTGCCAGCAGTGTCATAGCGGGGAGCACAGATACGCAGTATTTT. Translation: CASSVIAGSTDTQYF. The rearrangement joins TRBV2 to TRBJ2-3; TRBD2 agrees at 8 bases. The CDR3 is made up of 15 amino acids. Looked up from germline, CDR1 is SNHLY and CDR2 is FYNNEI. V was clipped by 4 bases and J by 0 bases; unmatched bases: 3.

This clonotype was detected many times. This chain joins TRBV7-9 and TRBJ2-1, with D tentatively TRBD2 (5 bases). V was clipped by 3 bases and J by 5 bases, with 14 bases between them. Germline CDR1 is SEHNR and CDR2 is FQNEAQ (reference sequence). This CDR3 region has 15 residues. The CDR3 reads CASSFDAGAHNEQFF. In DNA, the CDR3 is TGTGCCAGCAGCTTTGACGCGGGCGCCCACAATGAGCAGTTCTTC.

This clonotype showed up many times. The chain recombines TRBV12-3 or TRBV12-4 with TRBJ2-5; 7 bases map to TRBD1. J lost 0 bases, V lost 5 bases, and 9 bases had no gene match. This CDR3 has 16 amino acids. CDR3 bases: TGTGCCAGCAGTAGGCCGGGACAGAGCTACCAAGAGACCCAGTACTTC. The encoded protein is CASSRPGQSYQETQYF.